These 12 T cell receptor beta chains share one sample of origin, sequenced in a study of T cells in Graves' hyperthyroidism and ophthalmopathy (dated by TCRdb to between 2017 and 2020). To prepare the library, multiplex PCR was applied. Data came from an Illumina HiSeq 2000. Amplification of TCR beta CDR3 regions was carried out from RNA transcripts. The TCR CDR3 was subjected to a first round of RT-PCR using the HTBI primer set and the Qiagen OneStep RT-PCR kit. The raw public data were reprocessed by TCRdb itself: fastp quality trimming at Q25, MiXCR clonotype calling, in-frame beta chains only. Duplicate CDR3 protein sequences are folded into a single record with the most common DNA and genes. The sample table holds around 250,000 distinct CDR3 sequences, of which more than 12% were seen once. The ten largest clones capture roughly 14% of the sample. Material for sequencing was blood. These receptor sequences come from a middle-aged woman with Graves' hyperthyroidism that later progressed to Graves' ophthalmopathy.

This clonotype was seen ten or more times. The chain carries TRBV6-5 and TRBJ1-5, with D maybe TRBD1 (5 bases). The ends were cut back, 0 bases at V and 5 bases at J, with 14 bases in the middle. Germline CDR1 and CDR2: MNHEY and SVGAGI. The CDR3 runs to 16 residues. The chain's CDR3 is CASSYSRGSTYQPQHF. DNA of the CDR3: TGTGCCAGCAGTTACTCGAGGGGCTCTACCTATCAGCCCCAGCATTTT.

This clonotype has at least ten counts. The chain's CDR3 is CASSLRLGLAGELFF. DNA for the CDR3: TGTGCCAGCAGCTTGCGTTTGGGGCTCGCCGGGGAGCTGTTTTTT. This chain connects TRBV11-1 to TRBJ2-2, with D possibly matching TRBD1 (5 bases). V dropped 3 bases and J dropped 6 bases, with 14 bases sitting between them. CDR1 and CDR2 (germline): SGHAT, FQDESV (reference sequence). This CDR3 contains 15 residues.

In its sample, this clonotype was seen many times. This chain connects TRBV7-9 to TRBJ2-2; D call uncertain. Looked up from germline, CDR1 is SEHNR and CDR2 is FQNEAQ (reference sequence). This CDR3 has 15 residues. V lost 5 bases, J lost 5 bases, and 15 bases lay in between. CDR3 amino acids: CASSPVLALTGELFF. CDR3 in DNA: TGTGCCAGCAGCCCAGTCCTGGCGTTAACCGGGGAGCTGTTTTTT.

This clonotype was counted a few times. Its ends do not fully match the called genes, so a read error is possible. The chain joins TRBV11-2 to TRBJ1-3, with D perhaps TRBD1 (5 bases). CDR1 and CDR2 (germline): SGHAT, FQNNGV. The CDR3 is made up of 16 amino acids. The CDR3 reads CASSQKPPGPGTTIYF. Written as DNA, the CDR3 is TGTGCCAGCAGCCAAAAACCCCCAGGGCCTGGAACCACCATATATTTT.

The sample holds many counts of this clonotype. For the CDR3, the DNA is TGTGCCACCAGTGACCCAGGGCGGGATACGCAGTATTTT. Protein product: CATSDPGRDTQYF. The chain uses TRBV24-1 and TRBJ2-3; D perhaps matches TRBD1 (5 bases). Germline V CDR1 and CDR2: KGHDR, SFDVKD. The V end was cut by 4 bases, the J end by 6 bases, with 10 bases between. There are 13 residues in the CDR3.

This sequence joins TRBV12-3 or TRBV12-4 and TRBJ2-2; D possibly corresponds to TRBD2 (5 bases). V was pared by 6 bases and J by 6 bases, with 11 bases between. This CDR3 region has 13 residues. CDR3 nucleotide sequence: TGTGCCAGCAGCCTTAGGGAGCCCGGGGAGCTGTTTTTT. Protein sequence: CASSLREPGELFF.

This clonotype was recorded many times. The chain has TRBV14 and TRBJ2-7; 12 bases match TRBD2. Germline V CDR1 and CDR2: SGHDN, FVKESK. J was trimmed by 2 bases and V by 2 bases; bases with no gene match: 10. This CDR3 is 18 amino acids long. For the CDR3, the DNA is TGTGCCAGCAGCCAACGACTAGCGGGAGCCGTAAAAACCTACGAGCAGTACTTC. It codes for CASSQRLAGAVKTYEQYF.

This clonotype appeared many times. The gene calls are TRBV10-1 and TRBJ1-1; D not resolved. V was cut by 6 bases and J by 2 bases, with 13 bases left in between. The CDR3 runs to 14 residues. Germline CDR1 is WNHNN and CDR2 is SYGVQD (reference sequence). In nucleotides, the CDR3 is TGCGCCAGCAGGCCCGGAGGGTTAAACACTGAAGCTTTCTTT. This gives the protein CASRPGGLNTEAFF.

This clonotype was counted at least ten times. The chain is built from TRBV29-1 and TRBJ1-2, with D maybe TRBD1 (5 bases). Germline V lookup: CDR1 SQVTM, CDR2 ANQGSEA. The V end was cut by 4 bases, the J end by 3 bases, with 12 bases between. The CDR3 totals 13 residues. CDR3 bases: TGCAGCGTTGCGGGGGGTAATGACTATGGCTACACCTTC. Its protein product is CSVAGGNDYGYTF.

This clonotype was counted ten times or more. The rearrangement links TRBV3-1 to TRBJ2-2; 12 bases agree with TRBD1. Germline CDR1 reads LGHDT; CDR2 reads YNNKEL (reference sequence). The CDR3 length is 16 residues. V lost 4 bases and J lost 1; bases outside the gene matches: 1. CDR3 sequence reads: CASSRDRGQNTGELFF. In nucleotides, the CDR3 is TGTGCCAGCAGCCGGGACAGGGGGCAGAACACCGGGGAGCTGTTTTTT.

This clonotype was counted many times. This chain connects TRBV28 to TRBJ2-3; 12 nucleotides match TRBD2. J gave up 5 bases and V 6 bases, and 21 bases lay outside the gene matches. The length of the CDR3 is 20 residues. Per germline, CDR1 MDHEN and CDR2 SYDVKM. The CDR3 DNA follows: TGTGCCAGCAGACCCTCCCCTTTTCTAGCGGGAGGGCGTGGGAGAGATACGCAGTATTTT. It translates to CASRPSPFLAGGRGRDTQYF.

Many counts were recorded for this clonotype. The chain joins TRBV3-1 to TRBJ2-7; TRBD2 agrees at 7 bases. J lost 1 base, V lost 6 bases, and 9 bases had no gene match. Germline V CDR1 and CDR2: LGHDT, YNNKEL (reference sequence). This CDR3 has 15 residues. CDR3 DNA: TGTGCCAGCAGGGGCGGAGCGGGGCCTTCCTACGAGCAGTACTTC. Residues: CASRGGAGPSYEQYF.